This TCR beta chain emerged from a study of shared clonotypes between healthy human individuals. Study at large: Each donor had three CD4 naive, three CD4 memory, two CD8 naive and one CD8 memory plate.

The germline gives CDR1 SGHRS, CDR2 YFSETQ. V lost 4 bases and J lost 6; bases outside the gene matches: 8. The CDR3 covers 15 residues. Naive CD8 cells lacked CD45RO, underwent positive selection for CCR7 and left out terminally differentiated effector memory CD45RA+ cells. Produced via immunoSEQ multiplex PCR; TCRdb's table is partial and in-frame only. Of hundreds of thousands of clones listed, about 92% are singletons. The chain employs TRBV5-1 and TRBJ2-1; the match to TRBD2 covers 9 bases. The clonotype comes from a young man in good health. Specimen: naive CD8+ T cells sorted from blood. CDR3 nucleotide sequence: TGCGCCAGCAGCCCCTATATGCGGGAGGGCAATGAGCAGTTCTTC. Amino acid sequence: CASSPYMREGNEQFF. Combining the CDR3 with reference TRBV5-1 and TRBJ2-1 gives the whole variable domain KAGVTQTPRYLIKTRGQQVTLSCSPISGHRSVSWYQQTPGQGLQFLFEYFSETQRNKGNFPGRFSGRQFSNSRSEMNVSTLELGDSALYLCASSPYMREGNEQFFGPGTRLTVL.